These T cell receptor beta chains were read from a single sample in a study of blood T cell repertoires in COVID-19. Clones were read by immunoSEQ multiplex PCR, and TCRdb kept only the in-frame ones, dropping some. The repertoire includes about 120,000 clones, 70% to 90% of them detected once, and 2% to 2.5% sits in the top ten. Sequencing was done on a sample of peripheral blood. Receptors originate from a young man with acute or convalescent COVID-19. CDR3s leave out the opening cysteine and the closing phenylalanine or tryptophan. Only part of the rows carry a size: once, few, many, or a class if the clone is expanded.

clone_size	v_call	j_call	cdr3_aa
-	TRBV7-9	TRBJ1-1	ASSLTSGSEAF
-	TRBV19	TRBJ2-7	ASSWREGEQY
-	TRBV18	TRBJ1-6	ASSPTRDSRPPLH
-	TRBV5-4	TRBJ1-6	ASSAAGPKELLH
-	TRBV20-1	TRBJ1-6	SASHGRNSPLH
few	TRBV6-6	TRBJ1-5	ASSYVRGSGNQPQH
-	TRBV6-1	TRBJ1-5	ASSENPGKFTVH
few	TRBV6-5	TRBJ2-1	ASSNRYEQF
-	TRBV30	TRBJ2-2	AWSGVSGELF
-	TRBV5-6	TRBJ2-3	ASSLSLAAPTDTQY
-	TRBV3-1/TRBV3-2	TRBJ1-1	ASSRPMGGGTNTEAF
-	TRBV5-1	TRBJ1-1	ASSLGGGEMNTEAF
-	TRBV5-6	TRBJ1-1	ASSFHRGLTEAF
once	TRBV7-3	TRBJ2-5	ASSSPGTGKETQY
-	TRBV6-5	TRBJ1-4	ASRTGIHANEKLF
-	TRBV30	TRBJ1-1	AWTPRGGLSTEAF
-	TRBV19	TRBJ1-6	ASSTLQGNNSPLH
-	TRBV30	TRBJ1-2	AWSVQAGSDGYT
-	TRBV7-3	TRBJ1-1	ASSLDRETEAF
-	TRBV4-1	TRBJ1-5	ASSQGSGPLPQH
few	TRBV3-1/TRBV3-2	TRBJ2-1	ASSQPRDRGTYNEQF
-	TRBV27	TRBJ1-2	ASSTRTGRYGYT
-	TRBV9	TRBJ1-1	ASSVEGLRGTEAF
-	TRBV3-1/TRBV3-2	TRBJ2-2	ASSLAGDTGELF
-	TRBV12-3/TRBV12-4	TRBJ2-1	ASSSGLADRF
-	TRBV5-8	TRBJ2-1	ASSLPRREWVNEQF
-	TRBV27	TRBJ2-2	ASSRTSGGLTGELF
-	TRBV30	TRBJ1-5	AWSVGQWNQPQH
-	TRBV27	TRBJ2-7	ASSLGTNYEQY
-	TRBV7-9	TRBJ2-7	ASSPMRGVFYEQY
few	TRBV5-4	TRBJ1-1	ASSWPRDGNTEAF
-	TRBV9	TRBJ1-1	ASSVGSTGENTEAF
-	TRBV27	TRBJ1-1	ASADRGGSTEAF
-	TRBV29-1	TRBJ2-1	SVEGESEQF
once	TRBV12-3/TRBV12-4	TRBJ1-1	ATLGGNTEAF
-	TRBV30	TRBJ1-5	AWGLAGFNQPQH
-	TRBV14	TRBJ1-3	ASSRFRDRGVGNTIY
few	TRBV3-1/TRBV3-2	TRBJ1-3	ASSQGSSGNTIY
-	TRBV14	TRBJ2-3	ASSQGPPSRDTQY
once	TRBV10-3	TRBJ2-5	AISERGLQETQY
-	TRBV6-2/TRBV6-3	TRBJ2-5	ASSLEDNQETQY
-	TRBV27	TRBJ2-2	ASSLSSTGELF
-	TRBV6-1	TRBJ2-5	ASSVAPLAPQETQY
-	TRBV27	TRBJ2-2	ASSLLAGPNTGELF